This TCR beta chain was recorded in a study of CD8 T cells in Susac syndrome. At the level of the study: Among the Susac syndrome patients sequenced, 5 or 6 had active disease and under 10 were in remission. Patients with Susac syndrome had blood drawn and were at that point therapy-naive, on corticosteroids, or on intravenous immunoglobulin alone.

The table lists this clonotype with a few counts. Its antigen is not known. RNA amounts of 0.5 to 1 ug underwent reverse transcription with random hexamers. TCRdb redid the calling of the immunoSEQ multiplex PCR reads with MiXCR, one entry per CDR3 protein. The sample consists of approximately 120,000 distinct CDR3 sequences, over 85% of them appearing once. V shed 5 bases and J shed 3 bases, with 14 bases lying between them. Germline V gene lookup returns CDR1 MNHNS and CDR2 SASEGT. The CDR3 is 14 amino acids. Broader study findings: Regarding the TCR sequencing and HLA analysis, the study admitted that a relatively small number of individuals were involved.

Sequencing targeted TCR beta in T cells from blood (CD8+ and CD4+). This receptor was identified in a human donor with Susac syndrome. This rearrangement joins TRBV6-1 to TRBJ2-7; tentative D call: TRBD1 (6 bases). Source material: CD8+ T cells from PBMCs. The CDR3 loop reads CASSPRDNYYEQYF. The CDR3, as DNA: TGTGCCAGCAGTCCCCGGGACAACTACTACGAGCAGTACTTC.